Shown below are 25 T cell receptor beta chains from a single sample sequenced in a study of T cell responses to AZD1222 COVID-19 vaccine. Only in-frame clones appear in the TCRdb table, and some are missing; sequencing was by immunoSEQ multiplex PCR. Of 150,000 to 180,000 clones in the sample, roughly nine tenths are singletons; the top ten hold 18%. The source material was peripheral blood, sampled on day 0 of AZD1222 vaccination. The receptors originated from an adult in good health.

The CDR3 DNA reads TGCGCCAGCAGCCAAGATACGGGACAGGGGATGATCTCGGGAACTGAAGCTTTCTTT. Protein product: CASSQDTGQGMISGTEAFF. The rearrangement joins TRBV4-3 to TRBJ1-1, with 10 bases matching TRBD1. The CDR3 is 19 residues long. Germline CDR1 LGHNA, CDR2 YSLEER. J was trimmed by 5 bases and V by 0 bases; bases with no gene match: 15.

DNA of the CDR3: TGTGCCTGGACGGGGGGCGGGCGTAAGAACTATGGCTACACCTTC. As protein: CAWTGGGRKNYGYTF. The V gene is TRBV30, the J gene TRBJ1-2; D might be TRBD1 (6 bases). Germline CDR1 is GTSNPN and CDR2 is SVGIG (reference sequence). V was clipped by 4 bases and J by 2 bases, with 17 bases between them. The length of the CDR3 is 15 residues.

The chain joins TRBV19 to TRBJ2-1; D may be TRBD1 (6 bases). This CDR3 has 14 amino acids. V was shortened by 7 bases and J by 7 bases, with 17 bases between the two germline ends. In germline, CDR1 is LNHDA, CDR2 SQIVND (reference sequence). This chain's CDR3 is CASKGSGELNEQFF. CDR3 bases: TGTGCCAGTAAGGGGTCAGGGGAATTGAATGAGCAGTTCTTC.

The chain has TRBV5-1 and TRBJ1-2; D not resolved. CDR3 length equals 14 residues. Germline-derived CDR1 and CDR2 are SGHRS and YFSETQ. V was trimmed by 4 bases and J by 6 bases, leaving 16 bases between them. CDR3 amino acids: CASSKFESGDGYTF. In DNA form, the CDR3 reads TGCGCCAGCAGCAAATTCGAGAGTGGGGATGGCTACACCTTC.

This clone was seen only once. This chain connects TRBV9 to TRBJ1-2, with D unresolved. Trimming removed 1 base at V and 2 bases at J, with 12 bases between. CDR3 length equals 15 residues. CDR1 is SGDLS, CDR2 YYNGEE, per germline. CDR3 amino acids: CASSVSPSLNYGYTF. The CDR3 DNA reads TGTGCCAGCAGCGTATCTCCCAGTCTGAACTATGGCTACACCTTC.

This chain links TRBV4-3 with TRBJ2-7; the D gene is possibly TRBD1 (6 bases). Per the germline V gene, CDR1 is LGHNA and CDR2 is YSLEER. This CDR3 comprises 13 residues. The germline V and J ends were trimmed by 0 bases and 3 bases, with 6 bases remaining between them. CDR3 residues: CASSQDRGYEQYF. CDR3 DNA sequence: TGCGCCAGCAGCCAAGACAGGGGCTACGAGCAGTACTTC.

The rearrangement uses TRBV10-3 and TRBJ1-4; 10 bases agree with TRBD1. The V gene end was trimmed by 3 bases and the J gene end by 13 bases; junction bases not matched to a gene: 2. Germline V lookup: CDR1 ENHRY, CDR2 SYGVKD. The CDR3 runs to 12 residues. CDR3 nucleotide sequence: TGTGCCATCAGTGAAGGGGACAGGGGACTGTTTTTT. It specifies CAISEGDRGLFF.

The V call is TRBV5-1, the J call TRBJ1-3; no firm D call. Germline V gene lookup returns CDR1 SGHRS and CDR2 YFSETQ. The CDR3 loop spans 15 amino acids. V lost 0 bases, J lost 1 base, and 8 bases lay in between. CDR3 DNA sequence: TGCGCCAGCAGCTTGGCCCCGGGATCTGGAAACACCATATATTTT. It specifies CASSLAPGSGNTIYF. Combining the CDR3 with reference TRBV5-1 and TRBJ1-3 gives the whole variable domain KAGVTQTPRYLIKTRGQQVTLSCSPISGHRSVSWYQQTPGQGLQFLFEYFSETQRNKGNFPGRFSGRQFSNSRSEMNVSTLELGDSALYLCASSLAPGSGNTIYFGEGSWLTVV.

This clone was counted a single time. The rearrangement links TRBV4-2 to TRBJ2-7; D perhaps matches TRBD2 (7 bases). The CDR3 spans 17 residues. The germline V and J ends were trimmed by 4 bases and 0 bases, with 19 bases remaining between them. Per the germline V gene, CDR1 is LGHNA and CDR2 is YNFKEQ. The chain's CDR3 is CASSPRRGGMSSYEQYF. In DNA form, the CDR3 reads TGTGCCAGCAGCCCCCGAAGGGGGGGAATGAGCTCCTACGAGCAGTACTTC.

The chain is built from TRBV15 and TRBJ2-4, with TRBD1 as a possible D gene (6 bases). Trimming pared 0 bases from V and 7 bases from J, leaving 10 bases between. CDR3 length: 14 residues. Germline V gene sequence: CDR1 LNHNV, CDR2 YYDKDF (reference sequence). CDR3 DNA sequence: TGTGCCACCAGCAGAGAAGCAGGGGTGAACATTCAGTACTTC. It encodes CATSREAGVNIQYF.

The rearrangement links TRBV28 to TRBJ1-6; D is unresolved. Trimming removed 2 bases at V and 7 bases at J, with 6 bases between. Germline CDR1 MDHEN, CDR2 SYDVKM. The CDR3 is 13 residues long. This chain's CDR3 is CASSLRTNSPLHF. The CDR3 DNA reads as TGTGCCAGCAGTTTAAGGACCAATTCACCCCTCCACTTT.

The J gene is TRBJ1-3, the V gene TRBV2; D is uncertain. Germline V gene lookup returns CDR1 SNHLY and CDR2 FYNNEI. CDR3 length equals 15 residues. V lost 6 bases and J lost 0, with 12 bases in between. CDR3 sequence reads: CASRENSISGNTIYF. For the CDR3, the DNA is TGTGCCAGCAGGGAAAACAGTATCTCTGGAAACACCATATATTTT.

V and J are TRBV6-1 and TRBJ2-3, with D unclear. V was pared by 1 base and J by 2 bases, with 7 bases between. This CDR3 has 14 amino acids. CDR1 is MNHNS, CDR2 SASEGT, per germline. The CDR3 loop is CASSEVIFTDTQYF. The CDR3 DNA reads TGTGCCAGCAGTGAAGTTATATTCACAGATACGCAGTATTTT.

The rearrangement uses TRBV28 and TRBJ1-1, with D hard to call. The CDR3 sequence is 13 residues long. V was cut by 7 bases and J by 1 base, with 10 bases left in between. CDR1 is MDHEN, CDR2 SYDVKM, per germline. CDR3 in amino acids: CASTRTGNTEAFF. The CDR3 coding sequence is TGTGCCAGCACTCGTACGGGGAACACTGAAGCTTTCTTT.

The rearrangement joins TRBV2 to TRBJ2-2; 9 bases are a match to TRBD2. The CDR3 consists of 15 residues. The germline gives CDR1 SNHLY, CDR2 FYNNEI. Unmatched junction bases numbered 5, after V lost 4 bases and J lost 5 bases. The CDR3 protein is CASSGVAGVTGELFF. Written as DNA, the CDR3 is TGTGCCAGCAGTGGAGTAGCGGGAGTAACCGGGGAGCTGTTTTTT.

The CDR3 nucleotides are TGTGCCACCAGGGCTCGCGACAATTCGGGCAATCAGCCCCAGCATTTT. Protein sequence: CATRARDNSGNQPQHF. This chain uses TRBV15 with TRBJ1-5, with D hard to call. Germline assignment: CDR1 LNHNV and CDR2 YYDKDF (reference sequence). This CDR3 comprises 16 residues. The V end was cut by 6 bases, the J end by 2 bases, with 17 bases between. The full variable domain, rest sourced from reference TRBV15 and TRBJ1-5, is DAMVIQNPRYQVTQFGKPVTLSCSQTLNHNVMYWYQQKSSQAPKLLFHYYDKDFNNEADTPDNFQSRRPNTSFCFLDIRSPGLGDTAMYLCATRARDNSGNQPQHFGDGTRLSIL.

The rearrangement uses TRBV27 and TRBJ1-1; no definite D call. Germline assignment: CDR1 MNHEY and CDR2 SMNVEV (reference sequence). The length of the CDR3 is 15 residues. V was pared by 4 bases and J by 0 bases, with 12 bases between. CDR3 DNA: TGTGCCAGCAGTTCCGCGGGGTTGATGAACACTGAAGCTTTCTTT. This gives the protein CASSSAGLMNTEAFF.

The genes are TRBV2 and TRBJ1-4; TRBD1 is a possible D gene (5 bases). Trimming stripped 6 bases from V and 5 bases from J, with 19 bases between. Germline V gene lookup returns CDR1 SNHLY and CDR2 FYNNEI. This CDR3 region has 16 residues. CDR3 amino acids: CASRYPPGRTNEKLFF. The CDR3 DNA sequence: TGTGCCAGCAGATATCCTCCGGGACGGACAAATGAAAAACTGTTTTTT.

This clone was seen once. This chain joins TRBV5-1 and TRBJ1-4, with D possibly being TRBD1 (5 bases). The CDR3 contains 14 residues. Trimming removed 0 bases from V and 7 bases from J, with 10 bases in between. Looked up from germline, CDR1 is SGHRS and CDR2 is YFSETQ. The CDR3 region is CASSLGSQGEKLFF. CDR3 sequence (DNA): TGCGCCAGCAGCTTGGGATCGCAGGGTGAAAAACTGTTTTTT.

The V gene is TRBV5-1, the J gene TRBJ2-1; no firm D call. Between the trimmed V and J ends, which lost 4 bases and 4 bases, there was a span of 15 bases. Looked up from germline, CDR1 is SGHRS and CDR2 is YFSETQ. This CDR3 spans 15 amino acids. The CDR3 loop reads CASSLIAISYNEQFF. The CDR3, as DNA: TGCGCCAGCAGCCTAATAGCCATCTCTTACAATGAGCAGTTCTTC.

The chain links TRBV7-2 to TRBJ2-7; TRBD1 matches at 7 bases. V lost 3 bases, J lost 9 bases, and 5 bases stayed unmatched. Germline loops: CDR1 SGHTA, CDR2 FQGNSA. The CDR3 covers 12 residues. The CDR3 is CASSFTGESQYF. The CDR3 coding sequence is TGTGCCAGCAGCTTCACAGGGGAATCGCAGTACTTC.

This chain links TRBV7-2 with TRBJ1-5; 7 nucleotides line up with TRBD1. J gave up 3 bases and V 5 bases, and 4 bases lay outside the gene matches. The CDR3 is 14 residues long. The germline gives CDR1 SGHTA, CDR2 FQGNSA. CDR3 DNA sequence: TGTGCCAGCAGCCCGGACAGGCACAATCAGCCCCAGCATTTT. It specifies CASSPDRHNQPQHF.

CDR3 region: CASSVGLGISYEQYF. The CDR3 coding sequence is TGTGCCAGCAGCGTAGGGCTGGGGATCTCCTACGAGCAGTACTTC. The V gene is TRBV9, the J gene TRBJ2-7; D remains unclear. V shed 0 bases and J shed 0 bases, with 10 bases lying between them. The CDR3 totals 15 residues. CDR1 and CDR2 from the germline V gene are SGDLS and YYNGEE.

The CDR3: CASSQGLGRDQGKGYTF. The DNA of the CDR3 is TGTGCCAGCAGCCAAGGGCTCGGGAGGGACCAGGGGAAGGGCTACACCTTC. This chain connects TRBV11-2 to TRBJ1-2, with a tentative D call TRBD1 (6 bases). Trimming pared 5 bases from V and 8 bases from J, leaving 27 bases between. There are 17 residues in the CDR3. Germline values: CDR1 SGHAT, CDR2 FQNNGV.

The chain employs TRBV4-2 and TRBJ2-1, with 8 bases fitting TRBD2. Per the germline V gene, CDR1 is LGHNA and CDR2 is YNFKEQ. The V and J ends lost 1 base and 0 bases, in that order; junction bases with no gene match: 5. CDR3 length: 17 amino acids. The CDR3 loop is CASSQAGLAGSYNEQFF. The CDR3 DNA reads TGTGCCAGCAGCCAAGCCGGACTAGCCGGCTCCTACAATGAGCAGTTCTTC.